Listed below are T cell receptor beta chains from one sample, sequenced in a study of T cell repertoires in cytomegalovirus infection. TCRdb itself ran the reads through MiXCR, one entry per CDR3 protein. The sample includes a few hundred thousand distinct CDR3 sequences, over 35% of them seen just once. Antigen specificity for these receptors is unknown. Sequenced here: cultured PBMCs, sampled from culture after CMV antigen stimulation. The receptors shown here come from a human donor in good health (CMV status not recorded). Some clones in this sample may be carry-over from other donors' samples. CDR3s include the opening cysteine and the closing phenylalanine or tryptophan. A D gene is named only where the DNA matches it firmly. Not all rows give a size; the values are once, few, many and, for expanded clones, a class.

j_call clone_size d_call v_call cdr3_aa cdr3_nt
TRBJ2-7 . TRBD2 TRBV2 CASSVVAGAGEQYF TGTGCCAGCAGTGTGGTAGCGGGAGCGGGTGAGCAGTACTTC
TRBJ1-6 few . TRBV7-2 CASSDLVGNSPLHF TGTGCCAGCAGTGATTTAGTAGGAAATTCACCCCTCCACTTT
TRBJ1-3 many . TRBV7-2 CASSPEGFSGNTIYF TGTGCCAGCAGCCCCGAGGGGTTCTCTGGAAACACCATATATTTT
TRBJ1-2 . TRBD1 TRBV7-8 CASSLRAYGTADSYGYTF TGTGCCAGCAGCTTACGGGCCTACGGGACAGCGGATTCCTATGGCTACACCTTC
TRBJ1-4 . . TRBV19 CASTPLPGLKLFF TGTGCCAGTACCCCTCTTCCGGGGCTCAAACTGTTTTTT
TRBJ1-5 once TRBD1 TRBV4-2 CASSYGQGVNQPQHF TGTGCCAGCAGCTATGGACAGGGTGTCAATCAGCCCCAGCATTTT
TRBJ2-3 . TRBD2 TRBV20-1 CSALGLAGHGGTQYF TGCAGTGCCCTTGGACTAGCGGGGCACGGCGGTACGCAGTATTTT
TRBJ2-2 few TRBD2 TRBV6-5 CATKRIAGLNTGELFF TGTGCCACCAAGAGAATAGCGGGGCTGAACACCGGGGAGCTGTTTTTT
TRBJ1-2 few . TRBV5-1 CASSFTGTPNYGYTF TGCGCCAGCAGTTTCACCGGGACACCTAACTATGGCTACACCTTC
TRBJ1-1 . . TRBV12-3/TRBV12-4 CASSRDDRSYTEAFF TGTGCCAGCAGCCGTGACGACAGGAGTTACACTGAAGCTTTCTTT
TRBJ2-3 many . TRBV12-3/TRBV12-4 CASTRGDGGTDTQYF TGTGCCAGCACCAGGGGGGATGGGGGCACAGATACGCAGTATTTT
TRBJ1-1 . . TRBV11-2 CASSLSSLLDTEAFF TGTGCCAGCAGCTTATCGAGTCTGTTGGACACTGAAGCTTTCTTT
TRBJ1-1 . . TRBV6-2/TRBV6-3 CASSYGGSSTEAFF TGTGCCAGCAGTTACGGGGGCTCGAGCACTGAAGCTTTCTTT
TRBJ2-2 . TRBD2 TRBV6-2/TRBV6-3 CASSRTSANTGELFF TGTGCCAGCAGCCGTACTAGCGCCAACACCGGGGAGCTGTTTTTT
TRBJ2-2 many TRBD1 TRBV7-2 CASSLRGQGIGELFF TGTGCCAGCAGCTTACGGGGACAGGGGATCGGGGAGCTGTTTTTT
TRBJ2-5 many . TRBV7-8 CASSDASYIDQETQYF TGTGCCAGCAGCGACGCTAGCTACATCGATCAAGAGACCCAGTACTTC
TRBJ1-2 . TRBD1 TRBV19 CASSVDRAGGYGYTF TGTGCCAGTAGTGTCGACAGGGCCGGGGGCTATGGCTACACCTTC
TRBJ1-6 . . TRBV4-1 CASARGDSNSPLHF TGTGCCAGCGCCCGGGGGGATAGTAATTCACCCCTCCACTTT
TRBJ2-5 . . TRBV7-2 CASSPTLGRETQYF TGTGCCAGCAGCCCCACTCTAGGGCGAGAGACCCAGTACTTC
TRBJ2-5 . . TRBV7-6 CASSLVRRALNQETQYF TGTGCCAGCAGCTTAGTTCGCAGGGCCCTCAACCAAGAGACCCAGTACTTC
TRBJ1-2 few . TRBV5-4 CASSPTGAGDRGYTF TGTGCCAGCAGCCCGACGGGGGCAGGGGATAGGGGCTACACCTTC
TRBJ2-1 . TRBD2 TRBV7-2 CASSRSGGGYNEQFF TGTGCCAGCAGCCGAAGCGGGGGAGGATACAATGAGCAGTTCTTC
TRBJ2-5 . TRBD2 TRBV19 CASSPRAGVGETQYF TGTGCCAGTAGTCCCCGGGCGGGAGTAGGGGAGACCCAGTACTTC
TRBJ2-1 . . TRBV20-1 CSATILGMRLGEQFF TGCAGTGCTACCATACTAGGTATGCGCCTAGGGGAGCAGTTCTTC
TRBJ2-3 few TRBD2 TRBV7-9 CASSLWSGTTSTDTQYF TGTGCCAGCAGCTTGTGGTCCGGGACTACTAGCACAGATACGCAGTATTTT
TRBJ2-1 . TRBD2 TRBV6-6 CASSYSTSGGEFF TGTGCCAGCAGTTACTCGACATCGGGAGGGGAGTTCTTC
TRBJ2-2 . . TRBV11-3 CASSLTWRDYTGELFF TGTGCCAGCAGCTTAACGTGGCGGGACTACACCGGGGAGCTGTTTTTT
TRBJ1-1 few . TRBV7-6 CASSLVTGSGTEAFF TGTGCCAGCAGCTTAGTGACAGGTAGTGGGACTGAAGCTTTCTTT
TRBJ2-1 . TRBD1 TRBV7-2 CASSRNGQGSRLEQFF TGTGCCAGCAGCCGCAACGGACAGGGGAGCAGACTTGAGCAGTTCTTC
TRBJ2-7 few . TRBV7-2 CASSTDFPSREQYF TGTGCCAGCAGCACGGACTTTCCTTCGAGGGAGCAGTACTTC
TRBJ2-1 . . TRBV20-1 CSAAGNYNEQFF TGCAGTGCGGCTGGGAACTACAATGAGCAGTTCTTC
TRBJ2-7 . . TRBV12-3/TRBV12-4 CASSPRVTYEQYF TGTGCCAGCAGTCCTAGGGTGACCTACGAGCAGTACTTC
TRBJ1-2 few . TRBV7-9 CASSPMGPSPGYTF TGTGCCAGCAGCCCTATGGGACCGTCCCCAGGCTACACCTTC
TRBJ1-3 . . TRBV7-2 CASSSWGESGNTIYF TGTGCCAGCAGCTCTTGGGGGGAATCTGGAAACACCATATATTTT
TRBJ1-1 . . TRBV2 CASSLTREEAFF TGTGCCAGCAGTCTGACACGGGAGGAAGCTTTCTTT
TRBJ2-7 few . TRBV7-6 CASSFRQGRGEQYF TGTGCCAGCAGCTTTAGACAGGGGAGGGGCGAGCAGTACTTC
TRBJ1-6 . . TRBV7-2 CASSPTASSYNSPLHF TGTGCCAGCAGCCCCACAGCGAGCTCCTATAATTCACCCCTCCACTTT
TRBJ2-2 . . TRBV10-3 CAISETGNTGELFF TGTGCCATCAGTGAGACAGGGAACACCGGGGAGCTGTTTTTT
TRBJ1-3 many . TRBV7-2 CASSPIVGSGNTIYF TGTGCCAGCAGTCCCATAGTGGGGTCTGGAAACACCATATATTTT